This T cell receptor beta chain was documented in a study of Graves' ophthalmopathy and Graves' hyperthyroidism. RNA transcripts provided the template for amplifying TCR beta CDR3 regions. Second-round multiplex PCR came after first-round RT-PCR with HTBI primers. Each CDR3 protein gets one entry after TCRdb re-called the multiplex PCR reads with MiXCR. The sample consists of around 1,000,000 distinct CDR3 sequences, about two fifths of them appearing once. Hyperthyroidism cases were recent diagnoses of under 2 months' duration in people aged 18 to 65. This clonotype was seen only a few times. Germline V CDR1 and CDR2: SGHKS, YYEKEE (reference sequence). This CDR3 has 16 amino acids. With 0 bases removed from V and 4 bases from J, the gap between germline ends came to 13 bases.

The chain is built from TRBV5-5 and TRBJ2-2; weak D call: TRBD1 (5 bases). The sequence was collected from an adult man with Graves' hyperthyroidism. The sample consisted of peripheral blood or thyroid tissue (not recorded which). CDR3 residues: CASSLDRIVGTGELFF. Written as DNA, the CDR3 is TGTGCCAGCAGCTTGGACAGGATCGTCGGCACCGGGGAGCTGTTTTTT. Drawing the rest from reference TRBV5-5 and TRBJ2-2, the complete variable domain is DAGVTQSPTHLIKTRGQQVTLRCSPISGHKSVSWYQQVLGQGPQFIFQYYEKEERGRGNFPDRFSARQFPNYSSELNVNALLLGDSALYLCASSLDRIVGTGELFFGEGSRLTVL.